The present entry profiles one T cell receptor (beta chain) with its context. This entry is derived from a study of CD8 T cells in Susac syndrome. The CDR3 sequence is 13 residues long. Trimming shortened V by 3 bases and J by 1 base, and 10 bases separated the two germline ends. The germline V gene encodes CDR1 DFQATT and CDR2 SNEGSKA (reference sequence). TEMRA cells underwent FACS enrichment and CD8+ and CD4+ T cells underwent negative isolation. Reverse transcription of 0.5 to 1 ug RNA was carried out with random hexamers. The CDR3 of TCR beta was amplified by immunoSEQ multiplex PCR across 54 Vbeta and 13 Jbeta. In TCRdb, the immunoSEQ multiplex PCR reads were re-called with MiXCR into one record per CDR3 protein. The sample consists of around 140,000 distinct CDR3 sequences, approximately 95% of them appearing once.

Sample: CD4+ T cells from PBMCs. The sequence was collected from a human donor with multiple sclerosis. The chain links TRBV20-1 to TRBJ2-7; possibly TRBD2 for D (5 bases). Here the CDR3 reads CSASQRPSYEQYF. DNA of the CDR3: TGCAGTGCTAGTCAGCGGCCTTCCTACGAGCAGTACTTC.